There are a few counts of the clone carrying this TCR beta chain. The CDR3 sequence is 16 residues long. Germline lookup yields CDR1 SGDLS and CDR2 YYNGEE. With 4 bases clipped from V and 10 bases from J, the junction kept 9 bases outside the gene matches. TCRdb re-analysed the 5' RACE reads in MiXCR, keeping a single row per CDR3 protein. This table holds 190,000 or so distinct CDR3 sequences, 20% to 25% found once. These data come from a study of T-cell memory formation after mild COVID-19. The sequenced material came from PBMCs or a T cell subset sorted from them (not recorded which). The V call is TRBV9, the J call TRBJ2-1; TRBD2 matches 15 bases. This TCR derives from an adult woman who had mild COVID-19 (a few samples of this study predate the infection). Cell type and time point are not known. The CDR3 reads CASSTGTSGGMIEQFF. DNA for the CDR3: TGTGCCAGCAGCACTGGGACTAGCGGGGGGATGATAGAGCAGTTCTTC.